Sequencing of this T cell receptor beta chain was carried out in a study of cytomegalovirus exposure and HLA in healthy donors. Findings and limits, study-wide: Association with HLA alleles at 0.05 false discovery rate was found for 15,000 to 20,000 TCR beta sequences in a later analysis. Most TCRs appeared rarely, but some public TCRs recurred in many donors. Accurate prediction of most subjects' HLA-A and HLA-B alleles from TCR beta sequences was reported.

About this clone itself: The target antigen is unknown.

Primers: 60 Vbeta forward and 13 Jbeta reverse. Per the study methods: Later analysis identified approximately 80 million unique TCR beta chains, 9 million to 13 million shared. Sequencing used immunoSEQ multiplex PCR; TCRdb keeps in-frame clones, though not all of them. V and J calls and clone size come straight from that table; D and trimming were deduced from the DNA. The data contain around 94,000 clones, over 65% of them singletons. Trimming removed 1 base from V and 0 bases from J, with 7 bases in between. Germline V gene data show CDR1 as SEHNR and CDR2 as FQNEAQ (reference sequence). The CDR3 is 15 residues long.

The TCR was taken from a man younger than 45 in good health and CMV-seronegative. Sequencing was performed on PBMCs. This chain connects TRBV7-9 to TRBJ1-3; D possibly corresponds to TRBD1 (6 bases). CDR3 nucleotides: TGTGCCAGCAGCTTAGGAGGGGGCTCTGGAAACACCATATATTTT. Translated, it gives CASSLGGGSGNTIYF.